A single sample gave rise to the 4 T cell receptor beta chains below, sequenced in a study of OX40 agonist ivuxolimab in advanced cancers. The library was prepared using the immunoSEQ multiplex PCR assay. TCRdb stores this immuneACCESS table with in-frame sequences only. Part of the clones is absent; in the studies checked, under half of the shortfall reflects unresolved V genes, and no reason is known for the rest. A total of tens of thousands of clones appear in this sample, about 82% of them only once. The ten most abundant clones make up around 2.7% of the sample. Sequenced material: CD4+ or CD8+ T cells sorted from blood, taken in a trial of the OX40 agonist ivuxolimab. All receptors derive from an adult with an advanced solid tumor such as melanoma, head and neck, liver or kidney cancer.

The chain recombines TRBV28 with TRBJ1-2, with 8 bases aligning to TRBD1. The CDR3 loop spans 16 amino acids. Germline V gives CDR1 MDHEN, CDR2 SYDVKM. V shed 4 bases, J shed 3 bases, and the junction held 10 bases outside the gene matches. The CDR3 here is CASSSEGQAYYYGYTF. The DNA for the CDR3 is TGTGCCAGCAGTTCCGAGGGACAGGCCTACTACTATGGCTACACCTTC.

V and J are TRBV9 and TRBJ1-3, with D maybe TRBD1 (5 bases). From germline, CDR1 is SGDLS and CDR2 YYNGEE. The V end was cut by 3 bases, the J end by 0 bases, with 19 bases between. CDR3 size: 18 residues. The CDR3 sequence: CASSASVGVGNSGNTIYF. DNA for the CDR3: TGTGCCAGCAGCGCGAGCGTGGGGGTGGGCAACTCTGGAAACACCATATATTTT.

The V gene is TRBV19, the J gene TRBJ2-4; D is perhaps TRBD2 (6 bases). Trimming removed 3 bases at V and 15 bases at J, with 15 bases between. Germline CDR1 LNHDA, CDR2 SQIVND (reference sequence). The CDR3 runs to 12 residues. In DNA form, the CDR3 reads TGTGCCAGTAGTATGGGGAAGGGGACTTCGTACTTC. Amino acid sequence: CASSMGKGTSYF.

This chain links TRBV7-2 with TRBJ2-7; D possibly matches TRBD1 or TRBD2 (5 bases each). There are 15 residues in the CDR3. Germline CDR1 is SGHTA and CDR2 is FQGNSA. The ends were cut back, 3 bases at V and 0 bases at J, with 12 bases in the middle. Here the CDR3 DNA reads TGTGCCAGCAGCTTGGGGGACCATAGCTCCTACGAGCAGTACTTC. Translating it yields CASSLGDHSSYEQYF.